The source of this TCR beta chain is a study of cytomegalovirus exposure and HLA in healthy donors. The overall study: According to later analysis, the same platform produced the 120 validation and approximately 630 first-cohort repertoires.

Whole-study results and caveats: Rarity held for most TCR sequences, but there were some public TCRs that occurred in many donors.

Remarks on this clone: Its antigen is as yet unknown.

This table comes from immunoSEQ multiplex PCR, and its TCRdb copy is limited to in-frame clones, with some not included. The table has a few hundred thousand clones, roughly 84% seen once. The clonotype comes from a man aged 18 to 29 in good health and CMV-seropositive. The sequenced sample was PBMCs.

CDR3 nucleotides: TGTGCCAGCTCACTTCAACTAGCGGGGGGTTCCTACGAGCAGTACTTC. Residues: CASSLQLAGGSYEQYF. The chain has TRBV18 and TRBJ2-7, with 12 positions matching TRBD2. Germline lookup yields CDR1 KGHSH and CDR2 LQKENI. Unmatched junction bases numbered 5, after V lost 4 bases and J lost 1 base. This CDR3 is built from 16 residues.